These T cell receptor beta chains were read from a single sample in a study of blood T cell repertoires in COVID-19. Here immunoSEQ multiplex PCR was the method, and the copy in TCRdb shows in-frame clones only, minus some. The profile shows about 110,000 clones, 76% of them singletons. The sample taken for sequencing was peripheral blood. Source of these receptors: a woman aged 80 or older with acute or convalescent COVID-19. The CDR3 runs from the conserved cysteine through the conserved F or W. D genes are given only for firm matches. Size is omitted from some rows. Given values are once, few, many or a class for expanded clones.

>-|TRBJ2-5|TRBV24-1|-
CATSGAAETQYF
TGTGCCACCTCCGGAGCGGCAGAGACCCAGTACTTC
>TRBD2|TRBJ2-1|TRBV27|once
CASRPTSGRGGANYEQFF
TGTGCCAGCAGGCCGACTAGCGGGAGGGGAGGCGCGAATTATGAGCAGTTCTTC
>TRBD1|TRBJ1-2|TRBV6-5|few
CASSYSGGHYGYTF
TGTGCCAGCAGTTACTCAGGGGGCCACTATGGCTACACCTTC
>TRBD1|TRBJ1-1|TRBV5-1|-
CASSYGQGASRTEAFF
TGCGCCAGCAGCTACGGACAGGGGGCGAGTCGGACTGAAGCTTTCTTT
>TRBD1|TRBJ1-1|TRBV10-1|-
CASGRGPDTEAFF
TGCGCCAGCGGAAGGGGGCCCGACACTGAAGCTTTCTTT
>-|TRBJ1-1|TRBV12-3/TRBV12-4|-
CASSLTENTEAFF
TGTGCCAGCAGTCTGACAGAGAACACTGAAGCTTTCTTT
>-|TRBJ2-5|TRBV5-1|medium-sized
CASSFERATQETQYF
TGCGCCAGCAGCTTCGAGCGGGCTACCCAAGAGACCCAGTACTTC
>-|TRBJ2-5|TRBV7-6|-
CASSPGAGVSQETQYF
TGTGCCAGTAGCCCAGGGGCGGGAGTGTCACAAGAGACCCAGTACTTC
>-|TRBJ2-3|TRBV3-1/TRBV3-2|-
CASSQGLSVGGTQYF
TGTGCCAGCAGCCAAGGGTTGTCTGTTGGGGGCACGCAGTATTTT
>TRBD1|TRBJ1-6|TRBV4-2|few
CASSQEGTGNNSPLHF
TGTGCCAGCAGCCAAGAAGGGACAGGGAACAATTCACCCCTCCACTTT
>-|TRBJ1-4|TRBV14|-
CASSQIGQEKLFF
TGTGCCAGCAGCCAAATTGGACAGGAAAAACTGTTTTTT
>TRBD2|TRBJ2-2|TRBV6-1|once
CACLSGRAARELFF
TGTGCCTGCCTTAGCGGGAGGGCCGCTAGGGAGCTGTTTTTT
>-|TRBJ2-7|TRBV2|-
CASSGQIYEQYF
TGTGCCAGCAGTGGACAAATCTACGAGCAGTACTTC
>TRBD2|TRBJ2-1|TRBV4-2|few
CASSQVRSRELGNEQFF
TGTGCCAGCAGCCAAGTTCGTTCGCGGGAGCTCGGAAATGAGCAGTTCTTC
>-|TRBJ1-6|TRBV4-1|many
CASSQDRGATNSPLHF
TGCGCCAGCAGCCAAGATCGTGGAGCCACCAATTCACCCCTCCACTTT
>-|TRBJ1-4|TRBV12-3/TRBV12-4|few
CASSFDGNGKLFF
TGTGCCAGCAGTTTCGACGGGAATGGAAAACTGTTTTTT